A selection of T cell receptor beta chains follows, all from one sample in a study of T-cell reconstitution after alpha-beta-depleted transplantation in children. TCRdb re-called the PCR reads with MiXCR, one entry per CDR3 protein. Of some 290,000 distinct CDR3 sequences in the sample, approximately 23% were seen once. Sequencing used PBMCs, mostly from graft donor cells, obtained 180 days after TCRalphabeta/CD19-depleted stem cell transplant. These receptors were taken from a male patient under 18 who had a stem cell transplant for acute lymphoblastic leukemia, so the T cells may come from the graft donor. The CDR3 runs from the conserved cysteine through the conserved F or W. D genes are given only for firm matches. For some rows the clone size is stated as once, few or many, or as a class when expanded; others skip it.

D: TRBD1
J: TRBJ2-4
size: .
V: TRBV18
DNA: TGTGCCAGCTCACCACTGGGACAGGGAGAGGTTCAGTACTTC
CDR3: CASSPLGQGEVQYF

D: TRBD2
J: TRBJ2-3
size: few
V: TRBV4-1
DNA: TGCGCCAGCAGCCGTTTAGCGGGAGTTATCACAGATACGCAGTATTTT
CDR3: CASSRLAGVITDTQYF

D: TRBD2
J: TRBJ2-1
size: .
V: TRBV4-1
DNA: TGCGCCAGCAGCCAAGGTCGGCCGGCGGGGGGTTTCGTCGATGAGCAGTTCTTC
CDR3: CASSQGRPAGGFVDEQFF

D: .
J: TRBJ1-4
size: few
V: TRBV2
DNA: TGTGCCTGTCGCGGGCAGCCCACTGTGGGGGAAAAACTGTTTTTT
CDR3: CACRGQPTVGEKLFF

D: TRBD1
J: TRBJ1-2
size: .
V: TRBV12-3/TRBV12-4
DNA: TGTGCCAGCAGCACATCGGGACAGCACTATGGCTACACCTTC
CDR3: CASSTSGQHYGYTF

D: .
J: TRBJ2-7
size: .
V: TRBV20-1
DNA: TGCAGTGCTAGAGATTCCCAGGGTTACTCCTACGAGCAGTACTTC
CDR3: CSARDSQGYSYEQYF

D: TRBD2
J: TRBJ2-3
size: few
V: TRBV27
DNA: TGTGCCAGCAGTTTGGGCGGGAGAACAGATACGCAGTATTTT
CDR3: CASSLGGRTDTQYF

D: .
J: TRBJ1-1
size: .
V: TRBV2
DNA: TGTGCCAGCAGTGTGGCAATCGAAGCTTTCTTT
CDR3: CASSVAIEAFF

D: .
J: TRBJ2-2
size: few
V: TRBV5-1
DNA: TGCGCCAGCAGCTTTGGGGGAAGAAGAGCGAGCACCGGGGAGCTGTTTTTT
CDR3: CASSFGGRRASTGELFF

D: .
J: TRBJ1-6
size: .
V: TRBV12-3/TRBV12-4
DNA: TGTGCCAGCACCATCCGGGGGGGGCGGGTTTCACCCCTCCACTTT
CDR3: CASTIRGGRVSPLHF

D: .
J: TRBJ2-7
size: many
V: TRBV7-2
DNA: TGTGCCAGCAGCTTAGCGAACGGTAACTACGAGCAGTACTTC
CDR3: CASSLANGNYEQYF

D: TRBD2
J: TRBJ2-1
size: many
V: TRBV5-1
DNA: TGCGCCAGCTATAGCGGGACCAGCTCCTACAATGAGCAGTTCTTC
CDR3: CASYSGTSSYNEQFF

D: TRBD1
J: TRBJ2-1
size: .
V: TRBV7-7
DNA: TGTGCCAGCAGCCGACAGGGGGCGCAAAATGAGCAGTTCTTC
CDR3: CASSRQGAQNEQFF

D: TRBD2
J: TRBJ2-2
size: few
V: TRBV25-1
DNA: TGTGCCAGCAGTGAACCGGGACTAGCGGGAGGGCCTAGCGGTGGCACCGGGGAGCTGTTTTTT
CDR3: CASSEPGLAGGPSGGTGELFF

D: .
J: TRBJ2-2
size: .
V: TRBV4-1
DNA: TGCGCCAGCAGCCAAGATCCCGGACTGCTCACCGGGGAGCTGTTTTTT
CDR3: CASSQDPGLLTGELFF

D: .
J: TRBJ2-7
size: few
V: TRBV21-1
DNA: TGTGCCAGCAGCAAAGAAAGGGACTCTACCTACGAGCAGTACTTC
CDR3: CASSKERDSTYEQYF

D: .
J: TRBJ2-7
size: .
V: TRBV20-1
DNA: TGCAGTGGACTCGACCTCTACGAGCAGTACTTC
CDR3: CSGLDLYEQYF

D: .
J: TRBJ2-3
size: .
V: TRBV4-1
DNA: TGCGCCAGCAGCCATGGACGGCGCAGTAGTACACAAGATACGCAGTATTTT
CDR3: CASSHGRRSSTQDTQYF

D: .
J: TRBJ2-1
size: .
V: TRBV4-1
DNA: TGCGCCAGCAGCCAAGATCAGGTTGGGGGGTGGGCCCCGTTTTTCGAGCAGTTCTTC
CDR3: CASSQDQVGGWAPFFEQFF

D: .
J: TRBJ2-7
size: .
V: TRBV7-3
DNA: TGTGCCAGCAGCTTATGGCAGGGGAGCAACGAGCAGTACTTC
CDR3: CASSLWQGSNEQYF

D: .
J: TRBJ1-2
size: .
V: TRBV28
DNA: TGTGCCAGCAGTTTTGGGACCCGTGGCTACACCTTC
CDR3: CASSFGTRGYTF

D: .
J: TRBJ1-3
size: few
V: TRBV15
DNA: TGTGCCGCTGGAGAAGGGCCAGGAAACACCATATATTTT
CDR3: CAAGEGPGNTIYF

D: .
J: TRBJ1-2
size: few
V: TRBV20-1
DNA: TGCAGTGCCCCGGAGCACGACTATGGCTACACCTTC
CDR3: CSAPEHDYGYTF

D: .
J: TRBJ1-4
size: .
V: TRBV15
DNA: TGTGCCACCAGCAGAGATCGAGGAGAAAAACTGTTTTTT
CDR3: CATSRDRGEKLFF

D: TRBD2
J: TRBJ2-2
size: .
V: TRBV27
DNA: TGTGCCAGCAGTTGGTTAGCGGGAGGGCCCGGGGAGCTGTTTTTT
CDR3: CASSWLAGGPGELFF

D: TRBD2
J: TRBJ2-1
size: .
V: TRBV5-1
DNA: TGCGCCAGCAGCTTGGCTAGCGGGACCTCGAACTACAATGAGCAGTTCTTC
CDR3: CASSLASGTSNYNEQFF

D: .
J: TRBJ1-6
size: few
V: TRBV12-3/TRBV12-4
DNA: TGTGCCAGCAGTCCCCTGGACCGAGCCCTCCACTTT
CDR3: CASSPLDRALHF

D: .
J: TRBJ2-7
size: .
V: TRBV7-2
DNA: TGTGCCAGCAGCTTAGGGACTGACCTAGGGAGCGAGCAGTACTTC
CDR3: CASSLGTDLGSEQYF

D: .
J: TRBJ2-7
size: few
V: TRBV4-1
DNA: TGCGCCAGCAGCCAAATAACCCCCAAGGGGCCGCGATCCTACGAGCAGTACTTC
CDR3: CASSQITPKGPRSYEQYF

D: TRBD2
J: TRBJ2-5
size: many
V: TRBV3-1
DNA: TGTGCCAGCAGCCATAGACGGACTAGGGGAGAGACCCAGTACTTC
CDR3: CASSHRRTRGETQYF

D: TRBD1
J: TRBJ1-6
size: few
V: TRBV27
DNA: TGTGCCAGCAGTTGGGGACAGGGGAACTCACCCCTCCACTTT
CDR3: CASSWGQGNSPLHF

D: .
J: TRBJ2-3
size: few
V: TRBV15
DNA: TGTGCCACCTCTGACTGGAGTTCTAGCACAGATACGCAGTATTTT
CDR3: CATSDWSSSTDTQYF